The 14 T cell receptor beta chains reported below all come from one sample, sequenced in a study of blood T cell repertoires in COVID-19. Data came from immunoSEQ multiplex PCR; TCRdb stores just in-frame clones and leaves some out. The table shows 200,000 to 300,000 clones, with more than 90% occurring only once. Sequencing was done on a sample of peripheral blood. These receptors originate from a person under 35 with COVID-19, enrolled during active disease.

The chain links TRBV9 to TRBJ2-1; 10 bases are shared with TRBD2. V shed 4 bases, J shed 6 bases, and the junction held 10 bases outside the gene matches. Germline assignment: CDR1 SGDLS and CDR2 YYNGEE. CDR3 length: 16 residues. The CDR3 DNA sequence: TGTGCCAGCAGCCCTAGACGGACTAGCGGAGCCAATGAGCAGTTCTTC. Encoded protein: CASSPRRTSGANEQFF.

This chain connects TRBV11-3 to TRBJ2-3; a weak D match, TRBD1 (5 bases). Germline V lookup: CDR1 SGHNT, CDR2 YENEEA. Trimming pared 0 bases from V and 3 bases from J, leaving 10 bases between. The length of the CDR3 is 15 residues. The CDR3 region is CASSLDGKGTDTQYF. CDR3 DNA sequence: TGTGCCAGCAGCTTAGATGGAAAGGGGACAGATACGCAGTATTTT.

Here the CDR3 reads CASSLGQYYNEQFF. The CDR3 region has the DNA TGTGCCAGCAGCCTGGGACAGTACTACAATGAGCAGTTCTTC. V and J are TRBV7-9 and TRBJ2-1; TRBD1 matches at 7 bases. CDR1 SEHNR and CDR2 FQNEAQ come from the germline V gene (reference sequence). V trimming: 5 bases; J trimming: 3 bases; junction bases outside the gene matches: 4. The CDR3 totals 14 residues.

The chain recombines TRBV21-1 with TRBJ1-3. TRBV21-1 is marked as a pseudogene. The CDR3 covers 15 residues. The CDR3 loop reads CAIFLPVRSGNTIYF. The CDR3, as DNA: TGTGCCATCTTTCTTCCGGTTCGCTCTGGAAACACCATATATTTT.

The CDR3 DNA reads as TGCGCCAGCAGCTCGGGACAGGGAAACACTGAAGCTTTCTTT. Its translation: CASSSGQGNTEAFF. This chain connects TRBV4-1 to TRBJ1-1, with TRBD1 identical over 9 bases. CDR1 is MGHRA, CDR2 YSYEKL, per germline. The CDR3 is made up of 14 amino acids. V shed 5 bases, J shed 2 bases, and the junction held 3 bases outside the gene matches.

This chain links TRBV7-9 with TRBJ1-3; no reliable D call. Germline V CDR1 and CDR2: SEHNR, FQNEAQ (reference sequence). The CDR3 spans 14 residues. V dropped 5 bases and J dropped 1 base, with 9 bases sitting between them. CDR3 protein: CASSQPDSGNTIYF. In DNA, the CDR3 is TGTGCCAGCAGCCAACCAGATTCTGGAAACACCATATATTTT. Based on the CDR3 plus reference TRBV7-9 and TRBJ1-3, the full variable domain is DTGVSQNPRHKITKRGQNVTFRCDPISEHNRLYWYRQTLGQGPEFLTYFQNEAQLEKSRLLSDRFSAERPKGSFSTLEIQRTEQGDSAMYLCASSQPDSGNTIYFGEGSWLTVV.

V gene TRBV3-1 (or the pseudogene TRBV3-2) combines with J gene TRBJ2-7, with D tentatively TRBD2 (5 bases). This CDR3 contains 13 residues. The germline V and J ends were trimmed by 5 bases and 6 bases, with 14 bases remaining between them. In germline, CDR1 is LGHDT, CDR2 YNNKEL (reference sequence). CDR3 protein: CASSDEPEAEQYF. In DNA, the CDR3 is TGTGCCAGCAGCGATGAGCCGGAGGCCGAGCAGTACTTC.

This chain connects TRBV5-5 to TRBJ1-5; TRBD1 is a possible D gene (5 bases). The germline CDR1 and CDR2 sequences are SGHKS and YYEKEE (reference sequence). The germline V and J ends were trimmed by 3 bases and 5 bases, with 21 bases remaining between them. CDR3 length: 17 amino acids. The CDR3 DNA is TGTGCCAGCAGCTGGGGTCCGGGGGGAGAGGGTGATCAGCCCCAGCATTTT. Protein: CASSWGPGGEGDQPQHF.

V is TRBV5-4 and J is TRBJ2-1, with a possible D match to TRBD2 (6 bases). Germline lookup yields CDR1 SGHNT and CDR2 YYREEE (reference sequence). V lost 2 bases and J lost 7, with 13 bases in between. The length of the CDR3 is 14 residues. As DNA, the CDR3 is TGTGCCAGCAGCTTCAGACTAGGATATAATGAGCAGTTCTTC. Its protein is CASSFRLGYNEQFF. The variable domain in full, with the rest retrieved from reference TRBV5-4 and TRBJ2-1, is ETGVTQSPTHLIKTRGQQVTLRCSSQSGHNTVSWYQQALGQGPQFIFQYYREEENGRGNFPPRFSGLQFPNYSSELNVNALELDDSALYLCASSFRLGYNEQFFGPGTRLTVL.

The chain employs TRBV2 and TRBJ2-3, with D maybe TRBD1 (6 bases). The CDR3 runs 15 residues. Germline V lookup: CDR1 SNHLY, CDR2 FYNNEI. V was shortened by 7 bases and J by 7 bases, with 21 bases between the two germline ends. The CDR3 protein is CASIGGQTVMNTQYF. In DNA, the CDR3 is TGTGCCAGCATAGGCGGACAGACAGTCATGAATACGCAGTATTTT.

The gene calls are TRBV5-1 and TRBJ2-7; a weak D match, TRBD2 (6 bases). The CDR3 sequence is 14 residues long. V gave up 2 bases and J gave up 7 bases, with 16 bases separating them. Germline V CDR1 and CDR2: SGHRS, YFSETQ. The DNA for the CDR3 is TGCGCCAGCAGCTTTAAGGGACTCTATGATGAGCAGTACTTC. Its protein is CASSFKGLYDEQYF.

The rearrangement uses TRBV9 and TRBJ2-1; TRBD2 might be the D (6 bases). Germline V gene sequence: CDR1 SGDLS, CDR2 YYNGEE. V gave up 4 bases and J gave up 10 bases, with 15 bases separating them. The CDR3 contains 13 residues. The DNA of the CDR3 is TGTGCCAGCAGCCCCGGGGGTCTAACGGAGCAGTTCTTC. Translated, it gives CASSPGGLTEQFF.

This clone appeared a few times. The chain is built from TRBV7-2 and TRBJ2-5, with unresolved D. Per germline, CDR1 SGHTA and CDR2 FQGNSA. Trimming removed 5 bases from V and 2 bases from J, with 6 bases in between. The CDR3 is made up of 12 amino acids. CDR3 residues: CASSALQETQYF. CDR3 DNA sequence: TGTGCCAGCAGCGCGTTACAAGAGACCCAGTACTTC.

The gene calls are TRBV19 and TRBJ2-7; D is uncertain. This CDR3 region has 13 residues. Germline CDR1 is LNHDA and CDR2 is SQIVND (reference sequence). Between the trimmed V and J ends, which lost 6 bases and 1 base, there was a span of 10 bases. Here the CDR3 reads CASSPTVSYEQYF. For the CDR3, the DNA is TGTGCCAGTAGCCCCACAGTTTCCTACGAGCAGTACTTC.